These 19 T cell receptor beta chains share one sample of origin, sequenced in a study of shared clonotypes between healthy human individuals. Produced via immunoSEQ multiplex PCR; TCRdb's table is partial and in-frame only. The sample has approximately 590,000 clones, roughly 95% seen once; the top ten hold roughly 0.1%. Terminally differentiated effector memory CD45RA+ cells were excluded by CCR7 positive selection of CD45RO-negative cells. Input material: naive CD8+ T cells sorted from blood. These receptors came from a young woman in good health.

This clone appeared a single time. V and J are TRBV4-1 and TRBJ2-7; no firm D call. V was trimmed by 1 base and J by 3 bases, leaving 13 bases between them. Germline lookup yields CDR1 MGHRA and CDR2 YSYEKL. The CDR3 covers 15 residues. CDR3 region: CASSQGLTQDYEQYF. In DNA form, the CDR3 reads TGCGCCAGCAGCCAAGGACTGACTCAAGACTACGAGCAGTACTTC.

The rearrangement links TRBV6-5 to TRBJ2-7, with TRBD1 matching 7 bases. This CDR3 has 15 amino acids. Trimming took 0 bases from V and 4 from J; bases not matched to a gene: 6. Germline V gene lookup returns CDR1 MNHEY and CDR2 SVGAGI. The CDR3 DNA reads TGTGCCAGCAGTTACTCGGGACAGAGACCTTACGAGCAGTACTTC. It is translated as CASSYSGQRPYEQYF.

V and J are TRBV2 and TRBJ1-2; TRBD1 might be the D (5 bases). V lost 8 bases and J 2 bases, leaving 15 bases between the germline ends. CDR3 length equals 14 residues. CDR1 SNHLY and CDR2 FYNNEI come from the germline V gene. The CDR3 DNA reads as TGTGCCAGCGGGGACCGGGTGCTGAACTATGGCTACACCTTC. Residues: CASGDRVLNYGYTF.

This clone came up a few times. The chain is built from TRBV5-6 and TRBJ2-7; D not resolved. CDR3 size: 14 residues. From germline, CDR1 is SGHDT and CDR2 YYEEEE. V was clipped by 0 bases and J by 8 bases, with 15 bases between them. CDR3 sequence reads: CASSLGLLDGKQYF. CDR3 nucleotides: TGTGCCAGCAGCTTGGGTCTCCTAGACGGCAAGCAGTACTTC.

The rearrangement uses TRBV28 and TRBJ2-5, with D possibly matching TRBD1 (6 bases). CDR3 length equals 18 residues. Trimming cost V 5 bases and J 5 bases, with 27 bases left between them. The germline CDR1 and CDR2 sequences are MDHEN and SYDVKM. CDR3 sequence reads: CASSTRRGRTPEGETQYF. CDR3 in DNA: TGTGCCAGCAGTACACGCAGGGGCCGTACCCCAGAGGGGGAGACCCAGTACTTC.

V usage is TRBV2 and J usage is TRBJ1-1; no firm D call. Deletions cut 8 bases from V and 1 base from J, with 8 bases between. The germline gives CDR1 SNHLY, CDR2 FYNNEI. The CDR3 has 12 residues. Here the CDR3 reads CASYRWNTEAFF. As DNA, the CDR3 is TGTGCCAGCTACAGATGGAACACTGAAGCTTTCTTT.

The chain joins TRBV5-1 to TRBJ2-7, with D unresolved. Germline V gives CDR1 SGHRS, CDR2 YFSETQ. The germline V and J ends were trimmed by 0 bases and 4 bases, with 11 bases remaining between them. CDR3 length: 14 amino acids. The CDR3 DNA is TGCGCCAGCAGCTTGGGAGACTCCTATTACGAGCAGTACTTC. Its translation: CASSLGDSYYEQYF. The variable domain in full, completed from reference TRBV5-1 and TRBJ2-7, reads KAGVTQTPRYLIKTRGQQVTLSCSPISGHRSVSWYQQTPGQGLQFLFEYFSETQRNKGNFPGRFSGRQFSNSRSEMNVSTLELGDSALYLCASSLGDSYYEQYFGPGTRLTVT.

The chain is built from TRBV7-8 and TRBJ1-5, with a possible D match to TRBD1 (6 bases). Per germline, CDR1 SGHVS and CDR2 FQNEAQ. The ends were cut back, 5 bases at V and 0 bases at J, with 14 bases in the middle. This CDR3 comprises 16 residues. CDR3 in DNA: TGTGCCAGCAGCAGGAACCGGGACAATAGCAATCAGCCCCAGCATTTT. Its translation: CASSRNRDNSNQPQHF.

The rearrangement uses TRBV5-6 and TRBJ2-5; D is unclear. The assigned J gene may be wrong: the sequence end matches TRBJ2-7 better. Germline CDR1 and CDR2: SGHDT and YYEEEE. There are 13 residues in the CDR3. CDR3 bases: TGTGCCAGCAGCTCGGGCAGGTCCTACGAGCAGTACTTC. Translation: CASSSGRSYEQYF.

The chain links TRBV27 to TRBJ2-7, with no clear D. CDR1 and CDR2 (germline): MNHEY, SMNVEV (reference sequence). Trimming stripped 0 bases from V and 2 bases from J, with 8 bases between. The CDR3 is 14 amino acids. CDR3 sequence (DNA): TGTGCCAGCAGTTTATCTCTAGGGACCTACGAGCAGTACTTC. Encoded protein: CASSLSLGTYEQYF.

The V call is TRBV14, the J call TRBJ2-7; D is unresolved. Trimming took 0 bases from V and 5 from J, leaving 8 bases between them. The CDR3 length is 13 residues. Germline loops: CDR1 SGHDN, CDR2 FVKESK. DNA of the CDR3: TGTGCCAGCAGCCAAGATGCCCTCCACGAGCAGTACTTC. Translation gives CASSQDALHEQYF.

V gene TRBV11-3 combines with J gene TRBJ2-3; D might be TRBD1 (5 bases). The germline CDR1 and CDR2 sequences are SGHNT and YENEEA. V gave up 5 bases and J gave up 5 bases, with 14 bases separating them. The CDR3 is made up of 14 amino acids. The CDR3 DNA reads TGTGCCAGCAGCGGTATGGGGCGAAAAGATACGCAGTATTTT. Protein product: CASSGMGRKDTQYF.

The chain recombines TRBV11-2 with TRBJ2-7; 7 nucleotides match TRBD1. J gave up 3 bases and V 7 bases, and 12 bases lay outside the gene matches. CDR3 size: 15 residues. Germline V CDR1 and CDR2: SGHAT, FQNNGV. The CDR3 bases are TGTGCCAGCACCCCCGGGTTGGCAGGGGGCTACGAGCAGTACTTC. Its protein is CASTPGLAGGYEQYF.

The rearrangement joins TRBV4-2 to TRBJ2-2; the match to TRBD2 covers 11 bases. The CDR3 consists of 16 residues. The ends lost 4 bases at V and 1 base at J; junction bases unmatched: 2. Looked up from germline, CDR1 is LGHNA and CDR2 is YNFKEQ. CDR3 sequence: CASSRGLAGNTGELFF. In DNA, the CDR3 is TGTGCCAGCAGCCGCGGACTAGCGGGGAACACCGGGGAGCTGTTTTTT.

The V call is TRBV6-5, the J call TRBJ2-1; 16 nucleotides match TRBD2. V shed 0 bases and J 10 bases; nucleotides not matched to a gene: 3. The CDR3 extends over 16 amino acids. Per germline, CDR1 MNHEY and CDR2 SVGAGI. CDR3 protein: CASSYSGLAGGTEQFF. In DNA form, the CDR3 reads TGTGCCAGCAGTTACTCGGGACTAGCGGGAGGGACAGAGCAGTTCTTC.

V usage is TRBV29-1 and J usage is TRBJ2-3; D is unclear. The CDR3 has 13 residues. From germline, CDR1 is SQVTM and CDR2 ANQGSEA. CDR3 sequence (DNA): TGCAGTGCCACTACAACTCGCACAGATACGCAGTATTTT. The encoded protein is CSATTTRTDTQYF.

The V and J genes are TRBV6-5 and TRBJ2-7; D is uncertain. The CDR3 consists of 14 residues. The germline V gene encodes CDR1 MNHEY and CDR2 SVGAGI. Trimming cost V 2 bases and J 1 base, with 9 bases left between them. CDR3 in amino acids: CASSYVGNSYEQYF. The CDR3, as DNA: TGTGCCAGCAGTTACGTGGGGAATTCCTACGAGCAGTACTTC.

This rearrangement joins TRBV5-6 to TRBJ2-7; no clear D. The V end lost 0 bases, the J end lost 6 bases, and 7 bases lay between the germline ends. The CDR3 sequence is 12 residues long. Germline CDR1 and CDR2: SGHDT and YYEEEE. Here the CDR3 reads CASSLVAREQYF. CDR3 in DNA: TGTGCCAGCAGCTTGGTCGCGCGCGAGCAGTACTTC.

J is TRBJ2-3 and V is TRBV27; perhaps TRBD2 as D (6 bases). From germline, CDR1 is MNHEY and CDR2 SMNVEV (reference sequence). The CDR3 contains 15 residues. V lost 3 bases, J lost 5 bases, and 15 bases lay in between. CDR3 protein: CASSFSSVRGDTQYF. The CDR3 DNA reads TGTGCCAGCAGTTTCTCTAGCGTCCGGGGAGATACGCAGTATTTT.